These 20 T cell receptor beta chains were sequenced from one sample in a study of T-cell memory formation after mild COVID-19. From the 5' RACE reads, TCRdb called clonotypes with MiXCR, one entry per CDR3 protein. The table includes around 200,000 distinct CDR3 sequences, approximately 16% detected once. The source material was PBMCs or a T cell subset sorted from them (not recorded which). The receptor set was obtained from an adult woman who had mild COVID-19 (a few samples of this study predate the infection). Cell type and time point are not known.

V usage is TRBV20-1 and J usage is TRBJ2-4, with no clear D. The germline V and J ends were trimmed by 7 bases and 0 bases, with 13 bases remaining between them. The germline V gene encodes CDR1 DFQATT and CDR2 SNEGSKA (reference sequence). This CDR3 spans 14 amino acids. In DNA form, the CDR3 reads TGCAGTGTTCCGGCCCTACTAGCCAAAAACATTCAGTACTTC. Encoded protein: CSVPALLAKNIQYF.

J is TRBJ2-5 and V is TRBV3-1, with D maybe TRBD2 (6 bases). This CDR3 region has 18 residues. Trimming removed 2 bases at V and 1 base at J, with 20 bases between. The V gene's germline CDR1 is LGHDT and CDR2 YNNKEL (reference sequence). CDR3 DNA: TGTGCCAGCAGCCAACACCGGGCCGGGACTGCCCTCCAAGAGACCCAGTACTTC. Its protein is CASSQHRAGTALQETQYF.

The gene calls are TRBV4-3 and TRBJ2-1; TRBD2 matches at 13 bases. The CDR3 totals 18 residues. J gave up 0 bases and V 5 bases, and 7 bases lay outside the gene matches. CDR1 and CDR2 from the germline V gene are LGHNA and YSLEER. The CDR3 nucleotides are TGCGCCAGCAGCTTTGGACTAGCGGGAGTTAGCTCCTACAATGAGCAGTTCTTC. Residues: CASSFGLAGVSSYNEQFF.

The chain recombines TRBV24-1 with TRBJ1-3; D is perhaps TRBD1 (5 bases). The CDR3 loop spans 16 amino acids. Germline loops: CDR1 KGHDR, CDR2 SFDVKD. V lost 4 bases to trimming and J lost 1 base, with 13 bases between them. CDR3 sequence: CATSDSGTVSGNTIYF. Here the CDR3 DNA reads TGTGCCACCAGTGACTCCGGGACGGTTTCTGGAAACACCATATATTTT.

The chain couples TRBV12-3 or TRBV12-4 to TRBJ1-1; D gene unclear. V dropped 6 bases and J dropped 2 bases, with 16 bases sitting between them. The CDR3 loop spans 15 amino acids. CDR3 sequence: CASRIDGLPNTEAFF. The CDR3 DNA reads TGTGCCAGCAGAATCGACGGTTTACCTAACACTGAAGCTTTCTTT.

The chain employs TRBV6-5 and TRBJ1-1; 10 nucleotides match TRBD1. V trimming: 4 bases; J trimming: 11 bases; junction bases outside the gene matches: 16. Germline assignment: CDR1 MNHEY and CDR2 SVGAGI. The CDR3 extends over 16 amino acids. This chain's CDR3 is CASSSMGSGQGLKAFF. In DNA, the CDR3 is TGTGCCAGCAGTTCGATGGGCTCGGGACAGGGGCTGAAGGCTTTCTTT.

J is TRBJ1-2 and V is TRBV5-1; TRBD1 aligns across 7 bases. Germline values: CDR1 SGHRS, CDR2 YFSETQ. The CDR3 runs 16 residues. With V trimmed by 4 bases and J by 2 bases, 11 bases remained unmatched. The CDR3 coding sequence is TGCGCCAGCAGCCTTACTACAGGGGTATCCAACTATGGCTACACCTTC. Its translation: CASSLTTGVSNYGYTF. The variable domain in full, with the rest retrieved from reference TRBV5-1 and TRBJ1-2, is KAGVTQTPRYLIKTRGQQVTLSCSPISGHRSVSWYQQTPGQGLQFLFEYFSETQRNKGNFPGRFSGRQFSNSRSEMNVSTLELGDSALYLCASSLTTGVSNYGYTFGSGTRLTVV.

The rearrangement links TRBV7-2 to TRBJ2-3; D may be TRBD2 (6 bases). With 5 bases removed from V and 3 bases from J, the gap between germline ends came to 15 bases. This CDR3 is built from 15 residues. Germline V gene data show CDR1 as SGHTA and CDR2 as FQGNSA. The CDR3 DNA reads as TGTGCCAGCAGCCCCCCCCCCGGGGGAACAGATACGCAGTATTTT. Protein sequence: CASSPPPGGTDTQYF.

This clonotype was counted a few times. The chain links TRBV24-1 to TRBJ2-1; D not resolved. The CDR3 is 15 residues long. The germline CDR1 and CDR2 sequences are KGHDR and SFDVKD. V was pared by 1 base and J by 0 bases, with 6 bases between. In nucleotides, the CDR3 is TGTGCCACCAGTGATTTTGGCAGCTCCTACAATGAGCAGTTCTTC. Protein product: CATSDFGSSYNEQFF.

The CDR3 loop is CASNPPTGGNTEAFF. The CDR3 DNA reads TGTGCCAGCAACCCCCCGACAGGGGGGAACACTGAAGCTTTCTTT. The chain is built from TRBV6-5 and TRBJ1-1; 9 bases fit TRBD1. Germline CDR1 reads MNHEY; CDR2 reads SVGAGI. V dropped 7 bases and J dropped 1; count of bases not matched to a gene: 7. This CDR3 contains 15 residues.

V and J are TRBV4-3 and TRBJ1-2; D uncertain. Germline CDR1 and CDR2: LGHNA and YSLEER. The ends were cut back, 3 bases at V and 0 bases at J, with 14 bases in the middle. The length of the CDR3 is 16 residues. The CDR3 sequence is CASSQERTESNYGYTF. Written as DNA, the CDR3 is TGCGCCAGCAGCCAGGAAAGGACGGAATCTAACTATGGCTACACCTTC.

This clonotype was counted only a few times. The chain employs TRBV2 and TRBJ2-2, with 8 positions matching TRBD2. The trim removed 7 bases at V and 5 bases at J, leaving 6 bases unmatched. This CDR3 has 14 residues. Germline lookup yields CDR1 SNHLY and CDR2 FYNNEI. Here the CDR3 reads CASKAGGSTGELFF. CDR3 DNA: TGTGCCAGCAAGGCGGGGGGATCTACCGGGGAGCTGTTTTTT.

J is TRBJ1-1 and V is TRBV5-1; no definite D call. The CDR3 runs to 13 residues. V was clipped by 4 bases and J by 4 bases, with 11 bases between them. Germline CDR1 SGHRS, CDR2 YFSETQ. The DNA of the CDR3 is TGCGCCAGCAGCCCGGCACCGGTCACTGAAGCTTTCTTT. Encoded protein: CASSPAPVTEAFF.

V is TRBV5-1 and J is TRBJ2-3, with D perhaps TRBD1 (6 bases). The CDR3 extends over 16 amino acids. Trimming removed 4 bases from V and 3 bases from J, with 18 bases in between. Germline loops: CDR1 SGHRS, CDR2 YFSETQ. The CDR3 nucleotides read TGCGCCAGCAGCCGGCCAGGAACAGGGTGGACAGATACGCAGTATTTT. This encodes CASSRPGTGWTDTQYF.

V is TRBV7-9 and J is TRBJ1-2, with 7 bases fitting TRBD1. V shed 5 bases and J 8 bases; nucleotides not matched to a gene: 8. The CDR3 consists of 13 residues. Per the germline V gene, CDR1 is SEHNR and CDR2 is FQNEAQ (reference sequence). The CDR3 DNA reads TGTGCCAGCAGCCTGGACAGGCTGGTAGGCTACACCTTC. Encoded protein: CASSLDRLVGYTF.

Many counts were recorded for this clonotype. The chain is built from TRBV3-1 and TRBJ1-2; the D is unclear. CDR1 and CDR2 from the germline V gene are LGHDT and YNNKEL (reference sequence). CDR3 length: 11 residues. V lost 8 bases, J lost 7 bases, and 11 bases lay in between. CDR3 amino acids: CASGPNRGYTF. The CDR3 nucleotides are TGTGCCAGCGGTCCTAATCGTGGCTACACCTTC.

The chain uses TRBV5-1 and TRBJ2-1; maybe TRBD1 (5 bases). V was cut by 0 bases and J by 6 bases, with 10 bases left in between. The CDR3 length is 14 residues. The germline V gene has CDR1 SGHRS and CDR2 YFSETQ. The CDR3 bases are TGCGCCAGCAGCTTGGATCCAGGGATCAATGAGCAGTTCTTC. This sequence encodes CASSLDPGINEQFF.

The chain combines TRBV6-1 with TRBJ2-5, with D unclear. The CDR3 has 11 residues. Looked up from germline, CDR1 is MNHNS and CDR2 is SASEGT. V lost 4 bases, J lost 5 bases, and 5 bases lay in between. In DNA form, the CDR3 reads TGTGCCAGCAGTGTTACGGAGACCCAGTACTTC. Translating it yields CASSVTETQYF.

This clonotype was recorded a few times. The V call is TRBV4-3, the J call TRBJ1-2, with D possibly TRBD1 on 5 matching bases. The CDR3 spans 15 residues. Germline lookup yields CDR1 LGHNA and CDR2 YSLEER. With 4 bases removed from V and 7 bases from J, the gap between germline ends came to 19 bases. CDR3 region: CASSPETRQGGGYTF. CDR3 nucleotides: TGCGCCAGCAGCCCCGAGACTCGCCAGGGTGGTGGCTACACCTTC.

CDR3: CASSPGLWEVTDTQYF. CDR3 in DNA: TGCGCCAGCAGCCCCGGACTATGGGAGGTGACAGATACGCAGTATTTT. The chain has TRBV5-1 and TRBJ2-3, with D maybe TRBD2 (6 bases). V gave up 4 bases and J gave up 3 bases, with 18 bases separating them. The CDR3 contains 16 residues. CDR1 and CDR2 from the germline V gene are SGHRS and YFSETQ.